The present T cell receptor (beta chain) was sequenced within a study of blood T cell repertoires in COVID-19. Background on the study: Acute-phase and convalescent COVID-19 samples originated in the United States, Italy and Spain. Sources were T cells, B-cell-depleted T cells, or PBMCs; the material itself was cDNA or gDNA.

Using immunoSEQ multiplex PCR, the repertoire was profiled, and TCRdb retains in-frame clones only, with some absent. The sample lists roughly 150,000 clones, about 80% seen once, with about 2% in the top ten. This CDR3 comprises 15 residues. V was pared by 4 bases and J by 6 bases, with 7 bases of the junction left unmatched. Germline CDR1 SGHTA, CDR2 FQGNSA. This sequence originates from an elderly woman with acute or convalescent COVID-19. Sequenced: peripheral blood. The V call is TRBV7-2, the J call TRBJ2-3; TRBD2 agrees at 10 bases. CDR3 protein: CASSYFSGGLDTQYF. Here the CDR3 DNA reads TGTGCCAGCAGCTATTTTAGCGGGGGGCTGGATACGCAGTATTTT.